This TCR beta chain was obtained from a study of shared clonotypes between healthy human individuals. This clone was observed a single time. This CDR3 region has 15 residues. Germline-derived CDR1 and CDR2 are SGHDN and FVKESK. Between the trimmed V and J ends, which lost 7 bases and 3 bases, there was a span of 15 bases. The assay was run at deep level. Profiling relied on immunoSEQ multiplex PCR, and the TCRdb table lists in-frame clones only, not all of them. The sample yields 2 million or so clones, roughly 95% seen once. The naive CD8 subset, CD45RO-negative cells positively selected for CCR7, excluded terminally differentiated effector memory CD45RA+ cells.

This receptor was obtained from a man aged 18-30 years in good health. Sequencing was carried out using naive CD8+ T cells sorted from blood. The chain combines TRBV14 with TRBJ2-2; D remains unclear. CDR3 residues: CASTPGPLYTGELFF. CDR3 DNA sequence: TGTGCCAGCACCCCAGGTCCTCTCTACACCGGGGAGCTGTTTTTT.